Ten or more counts support the clone carrying this T cell receptor (beta chain). Its specificity is not known. The data stem from a study of human T cells and chemical hapten exposure. Turning to the study itself: Small volume differences among pooled libraries mainly caused per-sample TCR yield variation. Study-level points and caveats: No alteration of TCRs above 1 in 1000 frequency was seen with DPC sensitization.

Study processing details: Counts of TCRs in each sample centred on a median of around 100,000 and extended from roughly 25,000 to 750,000. TCRdb redid the calling of the 5' RACE reads with MiXCR, one entry per CDR3 protein. TCRdb assigned the V and J calls; the authors' analysis was not used. The sample carries about 140,000 distinct CDR3 sequences, 4.1% recorded once. V lost 6 bases to trimming and J lost 5 bases; unmatched junction nucleotides: 5. Germline CDR1 and CDR2: KGHSH and LQKENI. The CDR3 runs to 14 residues. Sequencing started from total RNA isolated from unfractionated whole blood. The chain is built from TRBV18 and TRBJ2-1; TRBD2 matches 9 bases. The origin of this receptor is a female donor in good health. The CDR3 nucleotides read TGTGCCAGCTCGGCGACTAGCGGAGACAATGAGCAGTTCTTC. Amino acid sequence: CASSATSGDNEQFF.